This T cell receptor (beta chain) is drawn from a study of blood T cell repertoires in COVID-19. At the level of the study: Both acute and convalescent COVID-19 samples were obtained from the United States, Italy and Spain. T cells, B-cell-depleted T cells, or PBMCs provided the cDNA or gDNA that served as material.

Germline V CDR1 and CDR2: SGHNT, YYREEE (reference sequence). The V and J ends lost 3 bases and 4 bases, in that order; junction bases with no gene match: 9. This CDR3 has 16 amino acids. In the study's own analysis: Reference gene primer amplification gave nucleated cell count estimates. The assay was immunoSEQ multiplex PCR, and TCRdb's table has in-frame clones only and misses some. V, J and clone size were drawn from that table, and D and trimming were deduced from the DNA. This sample carries over 130,000 clones, around 73% of them seen once, and the ten largest clones take roughly 9%. A single count supports this clone.

The V call is TRBV5-4, the J call TRBJ1-4; TRBD1 matches 7 bases. The clonotype originates from a woman aged 50 to 60 with active or convalescent COVID-19. The sequenced sample was peripheral blood. CDR3 coding DNA: TGTGCCAGCAGCTCGCGCTACCGGGACAGTAATGAAAAACTGTTTTTT. Protein sequence: CASSSRYRDSNEKLFF.